Listed here are 22 T cell receptor beta chains from one sample, sequenced in a study of CD8 T cells in Susac syndrome. With random hexamers, 0.5 to 1 ug RNA was reverse transcribed. TCRdb re-analysed the immunoSEQ multiplex PCR reads in MiXCR, keeping a single row per CDR3 protein. This table has 400,000 to 550,000 distinct CDR3 sequences, 85% to 90% appearing once. Sequencing was done on a sample of CD8+ T cells from PBMCs. Receptors originate from a human donor with multiple sclerosis.

The DNA of the CDR3 is TGTGCCAGCAGGGCCACACAGGTATCGGAGACCCAGTACTTC. It is translated as CASRATQVSETQYF. The chain combines TRBV2 with TRBJ2-5; possible D gene TRBD1, 5 bases. V lost 6 bases, J lost 5 bases, and 16 bases lay in between. The germline V gene has CDR1 SNHLY and CDR2 FYNNEI. This CDR3 has 14 amino acids. Supplemented by reference TRBV2 and TRBJ2-5, the full variable domain reads EPEVTQTPSHQVTQMGQEVILRCVPISNHLYFYWYRQILGQKVEFLVSFYNNEISEKSEIFDDQFSVERPDGSNFTLKIRSTKLEDSAMYFCASRATQVSETQYFGPGTRLLVL.

V usage is TRBV13 and J usage is TRBJ2-2, with TRBD2 as a possible D gene (5 bases). CDR1 PRHDT and CDR2 FYEKMQ come from the germline V gene (reference sequence). The CDR3 sequence is 12 residues long. V was cut by 5 bases and J by 7 bases, with 8 bases left in between. CDR3 nucleotide sequence: TGTGCCAGCAGCCGCGAGGGCGGGGAGCTGTTTTTT. Translation: CASSREGGELFF.

The V and J genes are TRBV4-1 and TRBJ2-7; a weak D match, TRBD1 (6 bases). There are 16 residues in the CDR3. Per germline, CDR1 MGHRA and CDR2 YSYEKL. V was clipped by 0 bases and J by 3 bases, with 15 bases between them. The CDR3 DNA is TGCGCCAGCAGCCAAGAAGTGGCAGGGGCCTACTACGAGCAGTACTTC. Protein sequence: CASSQEVAGAYYEQYF.

CDR3: CASSAISNQPQHF. The DNA of the CDR3 is TGTGCCAGTTCTGCGATTAGCAATCAGCCCCAGCATTTT. The chain recombines TRBV27 with TRBJ1-5; D is unclear. V was pared by 9 bases and J by 0 bases, with 9 bases between. Per germline, CDR1 MNHEY and CDR2 SMNVEV (reference sequence). There are 13 residues in the CDR3.

The V and J genes are TRBV4-1 and TRBJ2-7; no clear D. Deletions cut 1 base from V and 2 bases from J, with 9 bases between. Germline V gives CDR1 MGHRA, CDR2 YSYEKL. There are 14 residues in the CDR3. The CDR3 DNA is TGCGCCAGCAGCCAAGCCCCCCTGACCTACGAGCAGTACTTC. Protein: CASSQAPLTYEQYF.

The J gene is TRBJ2-1, the V gene TRBV13; TRBD1 aligns across 9 bases. The CDR3 length is 16 residues. The germline gives CDR1 PRHDT, CDR2 FYEKMQ (reference sequence). V lost 0 bases to trimming and J lost 1 base; unmatched junction nucleotides: 1. The CDR3 region is CASSLGTGGSYNEQFF. DNA for the CDR3: TGTGCCAGCAGCTTAGGGACAGGGGGGTCCTACAATGAGCAGTTCTTC.

The table lists this clonotype with a few counts. This chain links TRBV11-2 with TRBJ1-5; 8 bases align to TRBD1. CDR1 and CDR2 from the germline V gene are SGHAT and FQNNGV. Unmatched junction bases numbered 5, after V lost 5 bases and J lost 2 bases. The CDR3 consists of 15 residues. The DNA of the CDR3 is TGTGCCAGCAGCCAAGTGACAGGGGGCAATCAGCCCCAGCATTTT. It yields the protein CASSQVTGGNQPQHF.

On this clonotype: At one boundary the junction diverges from the germline segment, which might be a read error. This chain joins TRBV7-6 and TRBJ1-1; TRBD1 is a possible D gene (5 bases). Looked up from germline, CDR1 is SGHVS and CDR2 is FNYEAQ. The CDR3 is 16 residues long. This CDR3 reads CASSLAMGLLNTEAFF. CDR3 nucleotides: TGTGCCAGCAGCTTAGCGATGGGACTCCTGAACACTGAAGCCTTCTTT.

This chain joins TRBV12-3 or TRBV12-4 and TRBJ2-1; 11 bases align to TRBD2. Trimming at V came to 7 bases and at J to 8 bases, leaving 10 bases not matched to a gene. This CDR3 is built from 15 residues. This CDR3 is CASTIAGGPQYEQFF. DNA for the CDR3: TGTGCCAGCACAATAGCGGGAGGGCCGCAATATGAGCAGTTCTTC.

V is TRBV4-1 and J is TRBJ2-7; possible D gene TRBD2, 6 bases. V dropped 4 bases and J dropped 3 bases, with 16 bases sitting between them. Germline loops: CDR1 MGHRA, CDR2 YSYEKL. This CDR3 has 15 residues. The CDR3 spells CASSLSIGGSYEQYF. The DNA for the CDR3 is TGCGCCAGCAGCCTTTCAATTGGGGGGAGCTACGAGCAGTACTTC.

V gene TRBV9 combines with J gene TRBJ2-1; D is uncertain. Trimming took off 7 bases at V and 0 bases at J, with 14 bases between the two ends. Germline V gene lookup returns CDR1 SGDLS and CDR2 YYNGEE. This CDR3 has 15 amino acids. CDR3 amino acids: CASSGGESSYNEQFF. The CDR3 DNA sequence: TGTGCCAGCTCTGGCGGCGAAAGCTCCTACAATGAGCAGTTCTTC.

The J gene is TRBJ2-2, the V gene TRBV6-5, with D unresolved. V lost 0 bases and J lost 8, with 19 bases in between. CDR1 MNHEY and CDR2 SVGAGI come from the germline V gene. CDR3 size: 17 residues. CDR3 in amino acids: CASSYSVPGSTPGELFF. The CDR3 nucleotides are TGTGCCAGCAGTTACTCGGTCCCAGGATCCACCCCAGGGGAGCTGTTTTTT.

The J gene is TRBJ2-7, the V gene TRBV7-8; tentative D call: TRBD1 (5 bases). Germline V gene lookup returns CDR1 SGHVS and CDR2 FQNEAQ. This CDR3 is 13 amino acids long. V shed 5 bases and J shed 3 bases, with 11 bases lying between them. CDR3 coding DNA: TGTGCCAGCAGCGAGACAGTGTACTACGAGCAGTACTTC. Its protein is CASSETVYYEQYF.

The CDR3 is CASSLTGYTDTQYF. The CDR3 DNA is TGTGCCAGCAGCTTAACAGGGTACACAGATACGCAGTATTTT. The chain links TRBV7-2 to TRBJ2-3; perhaps TRBD1 as D (6 bases). Germline-derived CDR1 and CDR2 are SGHTA and FQGNSA. V was pared by 2 bases and J by 2 bases, with 8 bases between. This CDR3 spans 14 amino acids.

This clonotype has just one count. This sequence joins TRBV29-1 and TRBJ2-7, with 9 nucleotides matching TRBD1. Germline lookup yields CDR1 SQVTM and CDR2 ANQGSEA. The CDR3 spans 13 residues. The V gene end was trimmed by 4 bases and the J gene end by 3 bases; junction bases not matched to a gene: 4. CDR3 DNA: TGCAGCGTTGGAGCGGGACAGGGCTACGAGCAGTACTTC. Its protein product is CSVGAGQGYEQYF.

J is TRBJ2-1 and V is TRBV14, with 13 bases identical to TRBD2. V shed 3 bases and J 14 bases; nucleotides not matched to a gene: 1. Per germline, CDR1 SGHDN and CDR2 FVKESK. CDR3 length: 12 amino acids. The CDR3 bases are TGTGCCAGCAGCCACGGACTAGCGGGAGAGTTCTTC. It translates to CASSHGLAGEFF.

CDR3 region: CASSLSSFSPNEKLFF. The CDR3 DNA sequence: TGTGCCAGCAGTTTATCTAGCTTCAGCCCCAATGAAAAACTGTTTTTT. This rearrangement joins TRBV27 to TRBJ1-4; D is unresolved. Trimming took off 0 bases at V and 5 bases at J, with 13 bases between the two ends. Per germline, CDR1 MNHEY and CDR2 SMNVEV (reference sequence). The CDR3 is 16 residues long.

This chain links TRBV4-1 with TRBJ1-5; no reliable D call. CDR1 is MGHRA, CDR2 YSYEKL, per germline. This CDR3 comprises 16 residues. V was clipped by 0 bases and J by 0 bases, with 9 bases between them. The CDR3 DNA is TGCGCCAGCAGCCAAGATTCAGTAATTAGCAATCAGCCCCAGCATTTT. It yields the protein CASSQDSVISNQPQHF.

This clonotype was picked up one time. The CDR3 sequence: CAIRDTNTEAFF. CDR3 in DNA: TGTGCCATCAGGGACACGAACACTGAAGCTTTCTTT. J is TRBJ1-1 and V is TRBV10-3; possible D gene TRBD1, 5 bases. The CDR3 is made up of 12 amino acids. CDR1 ENHRY and CDR2 SYGVKD come from the germline V gene. Trimming left V 6 bases short and J 1 base short, with 6 bases between.

The chain couples TRBV13 to TRBJ2-1; no definite D call. Germline values: CDR1 PRHDT, CDR2 FYEKMQ (reference sequence). This CDR3 has 12 residues. Trimming removed 3 bases from V and 5 bases from J, with 5 bases in between. This chain's CDR3 is CASSLWNNEQFF. CDR3 DNA: TGTGCCAGCAGCTTGTGGAACAATGAGCAGTTCTTC.

The chain employs TRBV30 and TRBJ2-2; D not resolved. This CDR3 has 15 amino acids. Germline CDR1 is GTSNPN and CDR2 is SVGIG (reference sequence). Trimming cost V 6 bases and J 0 bases, with 14 bases left between them. DNA of the CDR3: TGTGCCTGCCCACCAGGAGTCGCGAACACCGGGGAGCTGTTTTTT. Its translation: CACPPGVANTGELFF.

This clonotype showed up just once. The chain couples TRBV19 to TRBJ1-5; no reliable D call. This CDR3 has 16 residues. Trimming cost V 7 bases and J 0 bases, with 16 bases left between them. CDR1 is LNHDA and CDR2 is SQIVND in the germline V gene (reference sequence). The CDR3 sequence: CASIAGFLNSNQPQHF. Written as DNA, the CDR3 is TGTGCCAGTATCGCGGGATTCTTGAATAGCAATCAGCCCCAGCATTTT.